The sample holds a few counts of the clone carrying this TCR beta chain. What it binds is unknown. A mixed TRB-A/B primer pool amplified rearranged TRB by multiplex touch-down PCR. TCRdb analysed the multiplex PCR reads with MiXCR anew, one entry per CDR3 protein. The sample includes under 3,000 distinct CDR3 sequences, around 24% of them seen just once. Amplification of TCR beta used genomic DNA extracted from peripheral blood. This sample stems from a study of T cell repertoires in aging, cancer and after chemotherapy. For the study at large: Paired samples before and after chemotherapy came from glioblastoma patients receiving temozolomide-based therapy. Study-wide results and limits: Compared with age-matched healthy donors, untreated hematological or solid cancer patients showed higher blood TCR clonality. The repertoire data cannot show anything about immunological memory following chemotherapy. Across the chemotherapy interval, each cancer cohort showed higher median generation probability, suggesting thymic rebound.

Input material: blood. The source of this sequence is a human donor with a solid tumor.

Written as DNA, the CDR3 is TGTGCCAGCAGCCCCCGGGCGGTGGGTCTTGGCTACACCTTC. This encodes CASSPRAVGLGYTF. V is TRBV7-9 and J is TRBJ1-2; D is ambiguous. V gave up 5 bases and J gave up 7 bases, with 17 bases separating them. Germline V CDR1 and CDR2: SEHNR, FQNEAQ (reference sequence). The CDR3 contains 14 residues.